This TCR beta chain is from a study of shared T cell receptors in the human thymus. This CDR3 comprises 19 residues. Here immunoSEQ multiplex PCR was the method, and the copy in TCRdb shows in-frame clones only, minus some. This sample yields approximately 490,000 clones, of which 75% to 85% are seen a single time; around 0.013% belongs to the top ten. Separately, the same data were catalogued under a study of human thymus T cells. This second study notes: Each of the donors was a healthy Finnish infant who was undergoing open corrective cardiac surgery for congenital heart defects. Thymus was obtained from resections taken during corrective heart surgery. Thymic and blood repertoires appeared to display a bias in their usage of V and J genes. The related literature has documented a marked overlap of thymic repertoires among unrelated individuals.

The sequenced material came from thymocytes. The receptor comes from a boy under three years old with a congenital heart defect. The chain uses TRBV21-1 and TRBJ1-2; the D segment call TRBD1 is taken from the table without a DNA check. TRBV21-1 corresponds to a pseudogene. CDR3 amino acids: CASPPRRVVGTGYGYGYTF. The CDR3 DNA reads TGTGCCAGCCCTCCCCGAAGGGTCGTGGGGACAGGGTATGGCTATGGCTACACCTTC.